This is a list of T cell receptor beta chains from one sample in a study of blood T cell repertoires in COVID-19. Libraries were prepared by immunoSEQ multiplex PCR; TCRdb keeps only in-frame clonotypes and omits some of them. The data show 300,000 to 400,000 clones, roughly 88% seen once. Material for sequencing was PBMCs or T cells enriched from blood (not recorded which). These receptors all stem from a woman aged 25 to 39 with acute COVID-19. Each CDR3 is given with its conserved first and last residue. The D gene is left open where the match is weak. For some rows the clone size is stated as once, few or many, or as a class when expanded; others skip it.

>TRBJ2-7|TRBV12-3/TRBV12-4|.|.
CASSLFTGEQYF
TGTGCCAGCAGTTTGTTTACGGGCGAGCAGTACTTC
>TRBJ1-3|TRBV9|.|.
CASSVQGTASGNTIYF
TGTGCCAGCAGCGTACAGGGGACGGCCTCTGGAAACACCATATATTTT
>TRBJ1-6|TRBV4-3|.|.
CASSQEGVSSYNSPLHF
TGCGCCAGCAGCCAAGAAGGGGTCAGCTCCTATAATTCACCCCTCCACTTT
>TRBJ1-4|TRBV13|.|.
CASSLNSVRQLFF
TGTGCCAGCAGCTTAAATTCGGTGAGGCAACTGTTTTTT
>TRBJ2-1|TRBV5-1|.|TRBD1
CASSFADRTSYNEQFF
TGCGCCAGCAGCTTCGCGGACAGGACCTCCTACAATGAGCAGTTCTTC
>TRBJ2-7|TRBV2|.|.
CASREGRAYEQYF
TGTGCCAGCAGGGAAGGGAGAGCCTACGAGCAGTACTTC
>TRBJ1-1|TRBV18|once|.
CASSPNLTPNTEAFF
TGTGCCAGCTCACCGAATCTCACACCCAACACTGAAGCTTTCTTT
>TRBJ1-1|TRBV18|.|.
CASSGARNTEAFF
TGTGCCAGCTCGGGGGCCCGGAACACTGAAGCTTTCTTT
>TRBJ2-7|TRBV24-1|.|TRBD1
CATSDLGTGGAYEQYF
TGTGCCACCAGTGATTTGGGGACAGGGGGAGCCTACGAGCAGTACTTC
>TRBJ1-4|TRBV30|.|TRBD1
CAWSVFRDRDEKLFF
TGTGCCTGGAGTGTATTCCGGGACAGGGACGAAAAACTGTTTTTT
>TRBJ2-7|TRBV5-1|.|TRBD2
CASSGLAGGPYEQYF
TGCGCCAGCAGCGGGCTAGCGGGGGGGCCCTACGAGCAGTACTTC
>TRBJ1-2|TRBV18|.|.
CASSPVRASAANYGYTF
TGTGCCAGCTCACCCGTCAGGGCTTCGGCAGCTAACTATGGCTACACCTTC
>TRBJ2-1|TRBV24-1|.|TRBD2
CATSDPLTRLAGYNEQFF
TGTGCCACCAGTGACCCTCTTACTAGACTAGCGGGGTACAATGAGCAGTTCTTC
>TRBJ2-7|TRBV12-3/TRBV12-4|.|.
CASSGLASYEQYF
TGTGCCAGCAGTGGGCTGGCCTCCTACGAGCAGTACTTC
>TRBJ2-2|TRBV9|few|TRBD1
CASSWTGSGELFF
TGTGCCAGCAGCTGGACAGGGAGCGGGGAGCTGTTTTTT
>TRBJ2-7|TRBV2|.|TRBD1
CASSPGTGIEQYF
TGTGCCAGCAGCCCCGGGACAGGGATCGAGCAGTACTTC
>TRBJ1-6|TRBV7-7|few|.
CASSLVQEGQYNSPLHF
TGTGCCAGCAGCTTGGTCCAGGAGGGTCAATATAATTCACCCCTCCACTTT
>TRBJ2-3|TRBV5-1|.|.
CASSSTRSSTDTQYF
TGCGCCAGCAGCTCCACTAGATCTAGCACAGATACGCAGTATTTT
>TRBJ1-1|TRBV7-9|.|.
CASSRGASRGTEAFF
TGTGCCAGCAGCAGGGGGGCCAGCCGGGGCACTGAAGCTTTCTTT
>TRBJ1-1|TRBV2|.|TRBD1
CASRDYRGHTEAFF
TGTGCCAGCAGGGATTACAGGGGTCACACTGAAGCTTTCTTT
>TRBJ2-1|TRBV3-1/TRBV3-2|.|.
CASSQFGGGRYNEQFF
TGTGCCAGCAGCCAATTCGGCGGGGGCCGATACAATGAGCAGTTCTTC
>TRBJ2-1|TRBV6-1|.|.
CASSEEVRSYNEQFF
TGTGCCAGCAGTGAAGAAGTCAGATCCTACAATGAGCAGTTCTTC
>TRBJ2-7|TRBV7-8|.|TRBD1
CASSLEGQGYEQYF
TGTGCCAGCAGCTTAGAAGGACAGGGCTACGAGCAGTACTTC
>TRBJ1-3|TRBV7-9|.|.
CASSLGLSNRGNTIYF
TGTGCCAGCAGCTTAGGTTTGAGCAACCGGGGAAACACCATATATTTT
>TRBJ2-5|TRBV18|.|.
CASSPITVQETQYF
TGTGCCAGCTCACCAATCACAGTCCAAGAGACCCAGTACTTC
>TRBJ1-1|TRBV9|.|.
CASSFLDPNTEAFF
TGTGCCAGCAGCTTTCTAGACCCGAACACTGAAGCTTTCTTT
>TRBJ2-1|TRBV27|.|.
CASSKVTFANEQFF
TGTGCCAGCAGTAAGGTGACTTTCGCCAATGAGCAGTTCTTC
>TRBJ1-1|TRBV19|.|TRBD1
CASRDRGFGDTEAFF
TGTGCCAGTAGGGACAGGGGATTTGGGGACACTGAAGCTTTCTTT
>TRBJ1-3|TRBV10-2|.|.
CATRPGLGGSGNTIYF
TGCGCCACGAGACCCGGACTCGGTGGCTCTGGAAACACCATATATTTT
>TRBJ1-5|TRBV24-1|once|.
CATSDFPTDQPQHF
TGTGCCACCAGTGATTTTCCCACGGATCAGCCCCAGCATTTT
>TRBJ2-4|TRBV6-5|few|.
CASSYSMQGSKNIQYF
TGTGCCAGCAGTTACTCGATGCAGGGCTCCAAAAACATTCAGTACTTC
>TRBJ2-3|TRBV2|.|TRBD2
CASSLAGGTSTDTQYF
TGTGCCAGCAGTCTAGCGGGGGGCACTAGCACAGATACGCAGTATTTT
>TRBJ1-4|TRBV20-1|.|.
CSAPFNEKLFF
TGCAGTGCTCCTTTTAATGAAAAACTGTTTTTT
>TRBJ2-7|TRBV30|.|.
CAWSAQATSYEQYF
TGTGCCTGGAGCGCCCAGGCCACCTCCTACGAGCAGTACTTC
>TRBJ2-5|TRBV7-6|.|.
CASSFSPAVRAKETQYF
TGTGCCAGCAGCTTCTCCCCCGCGGTCAGGGCTAAAGAGACCCAGTACTTC
>TRBJ1-2|TRBV29-1|.|.
CSVEEEYRDGYTF
TGCAGCGTTGAAGAGGAGTACAGGGATGGCTACACCTTC
>TRBJ1-5|TRBV27|.|TRBD1
CASSRDRANQPQHF
TGTGCCAGCAGCCGGGACAGGGCCAATCAGCCCCAGCATTTT
>TRBJ1-4|TRBV15|.|TRBD1
CATSTGGQGGVFYEKLFF
TGTGCCACCAGCACCGGGGGACAGGGGGGTGTCTTCTACGAAAAACTGTTTTTT
>TRBJ2-7|TRBV5-1|once|TRBD2
CASSAAGGATGYEQYF
TGCGCCAGCAGCGCCGCGGGAGGGGCGACGGGCTACGAGCAGTACTTC
>TRBJ1-6|TRBV4-1|few|.
CASSQGNWGGNSPLHF
TGCGCCAGCAGTCAAGGAAACTGGGGAGGTAATTCACCCCTCCACTTT
>TRBJ2-1|TRBV2|.|TRBD2
CASSEVGTTNNEQFF
TGTGCCAGCAGTGAAGTTGGGACTACCAACAATGAGCAGTTCTTC
>TRBJ2-7|TRBV6-2/TRBV6-3|.|.
CASSPGGDLAYEQYF
TGTGCCAGCAGCCCCGGCGGGGACCTTGCCTACGAGCAGTACTTC
>TRBJ1-4|TRBV19|.|TRBD1
CASSIRGQGARANEKLFF
TGTGCCAGTAGTATACGTGGACAGGGGGCGCGAGCTAATGAAAAACTGTTTTTT
>TRBJ2-3|TRBV11-3|.|.
CASSLGGLSDTQYF
TGTGCCAGCAGCTTGGGGGGGCTCTCGGATACGCAGTATTTT
>TRBJ2-3|TRBV27|.|TRBD2
CASSGYPGTSGVSTDTQYF
TGTGCCAGCAGTGGGTACCCCGGGACTAGCGGGGTGAGCACAGATACGCAGTATTTT
>TRBJ2-5|TRBV6-2/TRBV6-3|.|.
CASSYIAAGETQYF
TGTGCCAGCAGTTACATCGCAGCGGGAGAGACCCAGTACTTC
>TRBJ2-1|TRBV24-1|many|.
CATSQPGGYNEQFF
TGTGCCACCAGTCAACCCGGGGGATACAATGAGCAGTTCTTC
>TRBJ1-1|TRBV7-3|.|.
CASRWRDPNTEAFF
TGTGCCAGCAGGTGGCGGGACCCGAACACTGAAGCTTTCTTT
>TRBJ2-2|TRBV7-3|.|TRBD1
CASSPWGQGAGELFF
TGTGCCAGCAGCCCCTGGGGACAGGGGGCCGGGGAGCTGTTTTTT
>TRBJ2-7|TRBV6-5|.|TRBD2
CASSKPGTSTYEQYF
TGTGCCAGCAGTAAACCCGGGACTAGTACCTACGAGCAGTACTTC
>TRBJ2-6|TRBV6-1|.|.
CASSGGGFSHSGANVLTF
TGTGCCAGCAGTGGTGGGGGGTTCTCCCACTCTGGGGCCAACGTCCTGACTTTC
>TRBJ2-7|TRBV9|once|TRBD2
CASSVGVAGDYEQYF
TGTGCCAGCAGCGTAGGGGTAGCGGGAGACTACGAGCAGTACTTC
>TRBJ1-2|TRBV9|.|.
CASSVELGGRGGGYTF
TGTGCCAGCAGCGTAGAGCTGGGTGGCAGGGGCGGCGGCTACACCTTC
>TRBJ2-1|TRBV19|.|.
CASQGTNRDRNEQFF
TGTGCCAGTCAGGGGACGAACAGGGATAGGAATGAGCAGTTCTTC
>TRBJ2-7|TRBV7-9|once|TRBD2
CASSSWTSVEQYF
TGTGCCAGCAGCTCATGGACTAGCGTCGAGCAGTACTTC